The TCR beta chain under discussion was sequenced for a study of blood T cell repertoires in COVID-19. There are 14 residues in the CDR3. The junction had 4 bases not matched to a gene; V was cut back by 4 bases and J by 4 bases. Germline V gene data show CDR1 as LGHDT and CDR2 as YNNKEL (reference sequence). Study processing details: Reference gene primer amplification yielded estimated nucleated cell counts. Data came from immunoSEQ multiplex PCR; TCRdb stores just in-frame clones and leaves some out. V and J calls and clone size are given by that table; D and trimming were obtained from the DNA. The sample includes about 370,000 clones, approximately 92% of them seen just once.

Input material: PBMCs or T cells enriched from blood (not recorded which). The V gene is TRBV3-1 (or the pseudogene TRBV3-2), the J gene TRBJ1-3; 7 bases fit TRBD1. The origin of this receptor is a man aged 18 to 29 who had recovered from COVID-19. The CDR3 DNA sequence: TGTGCCAGCAGCCTTACAGGGGAGGGAAACACCATATATTTT. Translated, it gives CASSLTGEGNTIYF.